This T cell receptor (beta chain) was retrieved from a study of radiotherapy plus CTLA-4 blockade in lung cancer. Across the study: With about a third of patients having disease control, objective responses were seen in approximately 17%.

Those with chemo-refractory metastatic non-small-cell lung cancer were treated with focal radiation combined with CTLA-4 blockade using ipilimumab. With regard to this clone: The antigen is not known.

Trimming pared 6 bases from V and 5 bases from J, leaving 17 bases between. The CDR3 has 13 amino acids. Germline values: CDR1 SQVTM, CDR2 ANQGSEA. The repertoire was sequenced with immunoSEQ multiplex PCR; TCRdb's copy has only in-frame clones and lacks some. This table has tens of thousands of clones, around four fifths appearing once. Study conclusions and caveats: In blood, after radiotherapy plus ipilimumab, tumor-derived TCR clones expanded. Early clonal dynamics of blood T cells, together with interferon-beta, were reported as the best response predictor.

The V and J genes are TRBV29-1 and TRBJ2-7, with D hard to call. The receptor was isolated from a human donor with non-small cell lung cancer who had stable disease on radiotherapy plus ipilimumab. The sample here was peripheral blood, taken from a patient treated with radiotherapy plus ipilimumab. CDR3 region: CSVGRATADEQYF. DNA for the CDR3: TGCAGCGTCGGACGCGCTACGGCCGACGAGCAGTACTTC.